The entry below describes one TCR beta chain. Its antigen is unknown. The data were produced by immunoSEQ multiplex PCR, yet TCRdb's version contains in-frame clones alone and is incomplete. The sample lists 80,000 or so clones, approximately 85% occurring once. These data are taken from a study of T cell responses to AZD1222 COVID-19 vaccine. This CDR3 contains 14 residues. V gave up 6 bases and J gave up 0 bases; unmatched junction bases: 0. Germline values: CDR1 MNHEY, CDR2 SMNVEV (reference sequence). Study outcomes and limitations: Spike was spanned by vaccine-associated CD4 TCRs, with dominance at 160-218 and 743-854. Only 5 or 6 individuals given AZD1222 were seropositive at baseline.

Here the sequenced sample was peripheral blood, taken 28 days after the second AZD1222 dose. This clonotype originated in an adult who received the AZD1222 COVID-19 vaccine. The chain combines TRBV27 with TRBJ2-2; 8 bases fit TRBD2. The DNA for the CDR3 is TGTGCCAGCAGGCGGGAGGCGAACACCGGGGAGCTGTTTTTT. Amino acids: CASRREANTGELFF.